The T cell receptor beta chain under discussion was sequenced for a study of shared clonotypes between healthy human individuals. About the research overall: CD4 naive cells filled three plates per donor, CD4 memory three, CD8 naive two and CD8 memory one. The study's findings and limits: Expectations were that clonotype sharing among donors would be affected by sequencing depth.

Worth noting for this clone: Its antigen is currently unknown.

The method was immunoSEQ multiplex PCR; TCRdb's version includes in-frame clones alone and lacks a portion of them. The table shows about 2.5 million clones, with about nine tenths occurring only once. This receptor was obtained from a man between 18 and 29 years old in good health. Some clones in this sample may be carry-over from other donors' samples. The source material was naive CD4+ T cells from PBMCs. Described subset: CD45RA+ positively selected.

The CDR3 reads CAWSGVGRGSYEQYF. For the CDR3, the DNA is TGTGCCTGGAGCGGTGTCGGGAGGGGGTCCTACGAGCAGTACTTC. The V call is TRBV30, the J call TRBJ2-7; TRBD2 matches at 8 bases. The J segment lost 1 base and the V segment lost 3 bases, leaving 8 bases of the junction unmatched. Per the germline V gene, CDR1 is GTSNPN and CDR2 is SVGIG (reference sequence). The CDR3 covers 15 residues.